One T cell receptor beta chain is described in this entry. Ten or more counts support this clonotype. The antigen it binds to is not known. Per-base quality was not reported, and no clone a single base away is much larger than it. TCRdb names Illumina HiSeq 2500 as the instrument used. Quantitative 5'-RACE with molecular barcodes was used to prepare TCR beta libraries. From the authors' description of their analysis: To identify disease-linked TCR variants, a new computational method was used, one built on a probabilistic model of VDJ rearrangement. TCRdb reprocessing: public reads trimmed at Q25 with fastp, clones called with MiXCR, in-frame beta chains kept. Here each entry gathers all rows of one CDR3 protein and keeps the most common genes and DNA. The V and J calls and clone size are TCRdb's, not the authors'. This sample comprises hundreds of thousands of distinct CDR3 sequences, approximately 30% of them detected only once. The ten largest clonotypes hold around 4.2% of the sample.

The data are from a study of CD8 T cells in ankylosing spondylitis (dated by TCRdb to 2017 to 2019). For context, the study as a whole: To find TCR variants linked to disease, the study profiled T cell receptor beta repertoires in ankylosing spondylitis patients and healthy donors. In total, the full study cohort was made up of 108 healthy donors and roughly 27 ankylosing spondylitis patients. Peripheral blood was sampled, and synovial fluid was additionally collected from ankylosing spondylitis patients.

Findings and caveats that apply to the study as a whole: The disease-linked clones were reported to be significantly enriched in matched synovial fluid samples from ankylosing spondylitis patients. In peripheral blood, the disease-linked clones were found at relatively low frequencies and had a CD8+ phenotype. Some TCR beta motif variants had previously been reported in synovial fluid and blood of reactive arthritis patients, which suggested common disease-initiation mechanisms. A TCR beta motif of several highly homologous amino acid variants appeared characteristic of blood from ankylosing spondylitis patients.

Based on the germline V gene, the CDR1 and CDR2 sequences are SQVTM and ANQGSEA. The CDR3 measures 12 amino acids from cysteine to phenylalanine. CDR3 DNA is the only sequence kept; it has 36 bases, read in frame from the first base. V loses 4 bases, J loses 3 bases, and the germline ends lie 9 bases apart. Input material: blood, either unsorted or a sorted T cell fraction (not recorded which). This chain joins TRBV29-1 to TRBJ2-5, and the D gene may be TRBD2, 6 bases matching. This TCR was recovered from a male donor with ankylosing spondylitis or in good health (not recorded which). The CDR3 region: CSVVSGEETQYF. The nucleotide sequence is TGCAGCGTTGTTAGCGGAGAAGAGACCCAGTACTTC.